This T cell receptor (beta chain) comes out of a study of blood T cell repertoires in COVID-19. Study details: COVID-19 samples, acute and convalescent, were from the United States, Italy and Spain. The analysed material was cDNA or gDNA that came from T cells, B-cell-depleted T cells, or PBMCs.

V dropped 0 bases and J dropped 4 bases, with 9 bases sitting between them. Per the germline V gene, CDR1 is SGHVS and CDR2 is FQNEAQ. CDR3 length: 14 amino acids. Profiled with immunoSEQ multiplex PCR; TCRdb holds only in-frame clones, not every one. The table has about 40,000 clones, about 88% seen once. J is TRBJ1-2 and V is TRBV7-8, with unresolved D. The sample was peripheral blood. The sequence was collected from a human donor in a cohort sampled during active COVID-19. The DNA of the CDR3 is TGTGCCAGCAGCTTAGCGCCAGTCTCCTATGGCTACACCTTC. Its translation: CASSLAPVSYGYTF. The full variable domain, in which reference TRBV7-8 and TRBJ1-2 provide the parts outside the CDR3, is GAGVSQSPRYKVAKRGQDVALRCDPISGHVSLFWYQQALGQGPEFLTYFQNEAQLDKSGLPSDRFFAERPEGSVSTLKIQRTQQEDSAVYLCASSLAPVSYGYTFGSGTRLTVV.